Presented here are 15 T cell receptor beta chains from one specimen sequenced in a study of identical twins. MiXCR, applied by TCRdb to the 5' RACE reads, yields one record per CDR3 protein. The sample lists about 200,000 distinct CDR3 sequences; 10% to 13% were seen once. Sequences were obtained from memory T cells sorted from blood. These receptor sequences come from a man aged 50 to 60 in good health.

This sequence joins TRBV6-1 and TRBJ1-4; D not resolved. The V gene lost 6 bases and the J gene lost 6 bases, with 14 bases spanning the gap. Germline-derived CDR1 and CDR2 are MNHNS and SASEGT. The CDR3 has 14 amino acids. The CDR3: CASRPWAGYEKLFF. The DNA for the CDR3 is TGTGCCAGCAGACCCTGGGCAGGATATGAAAAACTGTTTTTT.

This clonotype was observed a few times. V usage is TRBV20-1 and J usage is TRBJ2-5; the D call may be TRBD1 or TRBD2 (7 bases each). The germline V gene has CDR1 DFQATT and CDR2 SNEGSKA (reference sequence). The CDR3 totals 14 residues. CDR3 nucleotides: TGCAGGCCTAACCAGGGGGGGAACCAAGAGACCCAGTACTTC. Its protein product is CRPNQGGNQETQYF.

This clonotype came up many times. The rearrangement uses TRBV5-1 and TRBJ2-5, with no clear D. There are 12 residues in the CDR3. Germline-derived CDR1 and CDR2 are SGHRS and YFSETQ. Trimming cost V 1 base and J 5 bases, with 6 bases left between them. The CDR3 protein is CASSLNLETQYF. For the CDR3, the DNA is TGCGCCAGCAGCTTGAACTTGGAGACCCAGTACTTC.

This clonotype was observed a few times. The V gene is TRBV20-1, the J gene TRBJ1-1; D gene unclear. Germline V gene sequence: CDR1 DFQATT, CDR2 SNEGSKA (reference sequence). V was trimmed by 3 bases and J by 1 base, leaving 9 bases between them. The CDR3 loop spans 13 amino acids. The chain's CDR3 is CSASRRANTEAFF. DNA for the CDR3: TGCAGTGCTAGTAGGAGGGCGAACACTGAAGCTTTCTTT.

This clonotype was seen at least ten times. The rearrangement uses TRBV5-1 and TRBJ2-5, with 13 bases fitting TRBD2. Germline V gene sequence: CDR1 SGHRS, CDR2 YFSETQ. V shed 5 bases and J 12 bases; nucleotides not matched to a gene: 10. This CDR3 comprises 14 residues. This CDR3 is CASSSGTSGTGEYF. The CDR3 bases are TGCGCCAGCAGTTCCGGGACTAGCGGGACAGGGGAGTACTTC.

Only one count was recorded for this clonotype. J is TRBJ2-7 and V is TRBV7-8; D unresolved. The V and J ends lost 2 bases and 3 bases respectively, with 11 bases between them. Germline lookup yields CDR1 SGHVS and CDR2 FQNEAQ. The CDR3 consists of 14 residues. The CDR3 coding sequence is TGTGCCAGCAGCTTACTATCTAATAACTACGAGCAGTACTTC. This translates into CASSLLSNNYEQYF.

This rearrangement joins TRBV13 to TRBJ2-1; 10 nucleotides line up with TRBD2. Germline-derived CDR1 and CDR2 are PRHDT and FYEKMQ (reference sequence). V lost 6 bases and J lost 7; bases outside the gene matches: 9. The CDR3 covers 15 residues. CDR3 bases: TGTGCCAGCAGATCGGAGCGGGGGGGCTGGAATGAGCAGTTCTTC. Translation: CASRSERGGWNEQFF. Full variable domain (remainder filled in from reference TRBV13 and TRBJ2-1): AAGVIQSPRHLIKEKRETATLKCYPIPRHDTVYWYQQGPGQDPQFLISFYEKMQSDKGSIPDRFSAQQFSDYHSELNMSSLELGDSALYFCASRSERGGWNEQFFGPGTRLTVL.

The rearrangement joins TRBV11-3 to TRBJ2-3; the D gene is possibly TRBD1 (8 bases). Germline loops: CDR1 SGHNT, CDR2 YENEEA. Deletions cut 6 bases from V and 1 base from J, with 14 bases between. The CDR3 contains 15 residues. As DNA, the CDR3 is TGTGCCAGCAGTAAACAGGGGGGGGGCACAGATACGCAGTATTTT. Translated, it gives CASSKQGGGTDTQYF.

In this sample, this clonotype turned up many times. The chain is built from TRBV5-1 and TRBJ1-3, with 7 bases identical to TRBD1. The CDR3 covers 14 residues. Trimming took 4 bases from V and 1 from J; bases not matched to a gene: 2. Germline V gene data show CDR1 as SGHRS and CDR2 as YFSETQ. CDR3: CASSPGQSGNTIYF. As DNA, the CDR3 is TGCGCCAGCAGCCCGGGACAGTCTGGAAACACCATATATTTT. Combining the CDR3 with reference TRBV5-1 and TRBJ1-3 gives the whole variable domain KAGVTQTPRYLIKTRGQQVTLSCSPISGHRSVSWYQQTPGQGLQFLFEYFSETQRNKGNFPGRFSGRQFSNSRSEMNVSTLELGDSALYLCASSPGQSGNTIYFGEGSWLTVV.

This clonotype turned up a few times. The chain combines TRBV9 with TRBJ1-3, with D unresolved. Germline CDR1 reads SGDLS; CDR2 reads YYNGEE. V lost 2 bases and J 0 bases, leaving 9 bases between the germline ends. CDR3 length: 15 residues. The CDR3 bases are TGTGCCAGCAGCGTTTTCGACAACTCTGGAAACACCATATATTTT. Protein product: CASSVFDNSGNTIYF.

V usage is TRBV4-2 and J usage is TRBJ1-4; 7 positions agree with TRBD1. The V gene end was trimmed by 3 bases and the J gene end by 8 bases; junction bases not matched to a gene: 15. From germline, CDR1 is LGHNA and CDR2 YNFKEQ. The CDR3 spans 17 residues. The CDR3 DNA sequence: TGTGCCAGCAGCCACACGAAAGGGGGCGAAATCGGGGAAAAACTGTTTTTT. Its protein is CASSHTKGGEIGEKLFF.

V gene TRBV20-1 combines with J gene TRBJ1-5; 7 bases fit TRBD1. The CDR3 consists of 12 residues. The ends lost 5 bases at V and 11 bases at J; junction bases unmatched: 9. CDR1 is DFQATT, CDR2 SNEGSKA, per germline (reference sequence). CDR3 coding DNA: TGCAGTGCTTCAGGGGGGGGTTGGACCCAGCATTTT. This gives the protein CSASGGGWTQHF.

This clonotype appeared many times. This chain links TRBV5-1 with TRBJ2-4; 9 nucleotides match TRBD1. CDR3 length equals 16 residues. V shed 3 bases, J shed 0 bases, and the junction held 4 bases outside the gene matches. Germline V gene sequence: CDR1 SGHRS, CDR2 YFSETQ. The CDR3 reads CASSSGTGLAKNIQYF. The CDR3 DNA follows: TGCGCCAGCAGCTCCGGGACAGGGTTAGCCAAAAACATTCAGTACTTC.

This clonotype was detected only a few times. The V gene is TRBV9, the J gene TRBJ2-3; TRBD2 matches at 11 bases. This CDR3 has 16 amino acids. Germline CDR1 is SGDLS and CDR2 is YYNGEE. Trimming at V came to 2 bases and at J to 5 bases, leaving 7 bases not matched to a gene. DNA of the CDR3: TGTGCCAGCAGCGTCCCGACTAGCGGGACCGGAGATACGCAGTATTTT. Amino acids: CASSVPTSGTGDTQYF.

This clonotype was counted only a few times. This CDR3 reads CASSYNLPSYEQYF. The CDR3 coding sequence is TGTGCCAGCAGTTACAACCTTCCCTCCTACGAGCAGTACTTC. This sequence joins TRBV6-2 or TRBV6-3 and TRBJ2-7; no clear D. The CDR3 has 14 amino acids. Germline assignment: CDR1 MNHEY and CDR2 SVGEGT. V shed 2 bases and J shed 0 bases, with 8 bases lying between them.